One and the same sample provided the 6 T cell receptor beta chains below, sequenced in a study of T cells after yellow fever vaccination. TCRdb reanalysed the 5' RACE reads using MiXCR and keeps one entry per CDR3 protein. The sample records a few hundred thousand distinct CDR3 sequences, under 7.5% being singletons. Sequenced here: PBMCs, sampled 5 days after the yellow fever booster vaccination. The receptors derive from a man in his thirties or forties who received the YFV17D yellow fever vaccine.

At least ten counts were recorded for this clonotype. V is TRBV7-3 and J is TRBJ1-1; possibly TRBD1 for D (5 bases). Germline V gene data show CDR1 as SGHTA and CDR2 as FQGTGA. V lost 7 bases and J lost 4, with 10 bases in between. The length of the CDR3 is 12 residues. CDR3: CASNPGGTEAFF. The CDR3 bases are TGTGCCAGCAACCCCGGGGGCACTGAAGCTTTCTTT.

This clonotype has just a few counts. The chain has TRBV29-1 and TRBJ2-1; D is perhaps TRBD2 (6 bases). Trimming left V 2 bases short and J 4 bases short, with 12 bases between. The CDR3 length is 14 residues. Germline assignment: CDR1 SQVTM and CDR2 ANQGSEA. The DNA for the CDR3 is TGCAGCGTTGAACCGGGACTCCTGTACAATGAGCAGTTCTTC. Amino acid sequence: CSVEPGLLYNEQFF.

This clonotype has only a few counts. This rearrangement joins TRBV7-9 to TRBJ1-2; 7 nucleotides line up with TRBD1. The CDR3 is 11 residues long. Germline V gene data show CDR1 as SEHNR and CDR2 as FQNEAQ (reference sequence). V lost 10 bases to trimming and J lost 5 bases; unmatched junction nucleotides: 4. The CDR3 region has the DNA TGTGCCACCGGGGGACAGTATGGCTACACCTTC. This gives the protein CATGGQYGYTF.

Many counts were recorded for this clonotype. V is TRBV7-2 and J is TRBJ2-3, with 9 nucleotides matching TRBD1. Germline V lookup: CDR1 SGHTA, CDR2 FQGNSA. With 3 bases clipped from V and 3 bases from J, the junction kept 1 base outside the gene matches. CDR3 length: 14 amino acids. CDR3 DNA: TGTGCCAGCAGCTTTGGACAGGGGACAGATACGCAGTATTTT. Its protein product is CASSFGQGTDTQYF.

This clonotype was observed a handful of times. This chain connects TRBV5-1 to TRBJ2-3; D possibly uses TRBD1 or TRBD2 (5 bases each). Germline V gene lookup returns CDR1 SGHRS and CDR2 YFSETQ. The V end lost 3 bases, the J end lost 2 bases, and 13 bases lay between the germline ends. The CDR3 consists of 15 residues. The CDR3 region has the DNA TGCGCCAGCAGCTCTGGGGGAACCCACACAGATACGCAGTATTTT. Residues: CASSSGGTHTDTQYF.

This clonotype has more than one count but fewer than ten. This rearrangement joins TRBV7-6 to TRBJ2-5, with TRBD2 identical over 9 bases. CDR1 SGHVS and CDR2 FNYEAQ come from the germline V gene. CDR3 length: 16 amino acids. Trimming took 5 bases from V and 4 from J; bases not matched to a gene: 11. The chain's CDR3 is CASSPAVLAGLETQYF. The CDR3 DNA sequence: TGTGCCAGCAGCCCGGCCGTGCTAGCGGGATTAGAGACCCAGTACTTC.